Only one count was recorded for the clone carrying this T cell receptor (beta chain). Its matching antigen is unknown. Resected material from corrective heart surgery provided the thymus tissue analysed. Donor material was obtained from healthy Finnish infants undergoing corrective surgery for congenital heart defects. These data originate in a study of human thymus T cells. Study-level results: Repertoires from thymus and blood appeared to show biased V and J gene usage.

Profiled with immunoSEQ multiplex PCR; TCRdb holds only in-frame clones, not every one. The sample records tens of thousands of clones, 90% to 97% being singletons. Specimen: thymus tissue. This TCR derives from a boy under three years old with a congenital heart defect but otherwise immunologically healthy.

The CDR3 protein is CASSQAEGTGASGANVLTF. DNA for the CDR3: TGTGCCAGCAGTCAAGCAGAGGGGACAGGGGCTTCTGGGGCCAACGTCCTGACTTTC. The rearrangement joins TRBV9 to TRBJ2-6; 10 positions agree with TRBD1. The CDR3 has 19 residues. The junction had 12 bases not matched to a gene; V was cut back by 5 bases and J by 1 base. Germline CDR1 reads SGDLS; CDR2 reads YYNGEE.